This TCR beta chain comes out of a study of T cells in localized non-small cell lung cancer. Remarks on this clone: Its antigen is unidentified.

General study points: Only one tumor region was sequenced, so heterogeneity remains possible. Uninvolved adjacent lung showed higher T cell clonality than tumor. Higher adjacent-lung clonality was associated with shorter survival. Within adjacent lung there appeared a median about 54 of the top 100 tumor clones.

Repertoires were generated with immunoSEQ multiplex PCR, while TCRdb's copy carries only in-frame clones and drops some. This table holds around 25,000 clones, 70% to 90% found once. Per the germline V gene, CDR1 is MDHEN and CDR2 is SYDVKM. The CDR3 loop spans 13 amino acids. Trimming took off 5 bases at V and 2 bases at J, with 9 bases between the two ends. The chain joins TRBV28 to TRBJ2-5, with D possibly matching TRBD1 (6 bases). This receptor was obtained from a male donor aged 60 or over with stage II squamous cell lung carcinoma. Sequences were derived from peripheral blood, sampled before any cancer treatment. This CDR3 is CASSAGDQETQYF. The CDR3, as DNA: TGTGCCAGCAGTGCAGGGGATCAAGAGACCCAGTACTTC.